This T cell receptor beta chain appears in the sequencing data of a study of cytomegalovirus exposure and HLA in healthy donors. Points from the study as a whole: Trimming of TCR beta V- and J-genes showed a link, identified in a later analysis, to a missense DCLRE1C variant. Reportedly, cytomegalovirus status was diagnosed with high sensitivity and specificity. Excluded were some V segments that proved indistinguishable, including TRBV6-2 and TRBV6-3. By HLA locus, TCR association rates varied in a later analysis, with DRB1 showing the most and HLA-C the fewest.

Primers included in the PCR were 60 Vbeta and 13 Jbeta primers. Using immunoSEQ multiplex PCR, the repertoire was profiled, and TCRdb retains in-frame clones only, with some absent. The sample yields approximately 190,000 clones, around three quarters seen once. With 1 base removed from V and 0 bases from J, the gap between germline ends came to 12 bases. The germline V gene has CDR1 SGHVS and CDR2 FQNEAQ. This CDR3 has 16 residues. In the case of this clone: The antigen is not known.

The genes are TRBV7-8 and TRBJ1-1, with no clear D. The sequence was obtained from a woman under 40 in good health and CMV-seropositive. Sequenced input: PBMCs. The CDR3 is CASSLEWAALNTEAFF. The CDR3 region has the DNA TGTGCCAGCAGCTTAGAATGGGCAGCTCTGAACACTGAAGCTTTCTTT.